These 7 T cell receptor beta chains were sequenced from one sample in a study of CD8 T cells in Susac syndrome. With random hexamers, reverse transcription was performed on about 0.5 to 1 ug of RNA. A single record per CDR3 protein comes from TCRdb applying MiXCR to the immunoSEQ multiplex PCR reads. The table lists more than 100,000 distinct CDR3 sequences, over 75% of them singletons. The sequenced sample consisted of CD8+ T cells from PBMCs. The receptors derive from a human donor with multiple sclerosis.

This clonotype has a handful of counts. The DNA of the CDR3 is TGTGCCAGCAGTGAGGGGGGAATCCAGCCCCAGCATTTT. Its translation is CASSEGGIQPQHF. The chain combines TRBV6-1 with TRBJ1-5; the D gene is possibly TRBD1 (5 bases). Germline CDR1 is MNHNS and CDR2 is SASEGT. The length of the CDR3 is 13 residues. V was pared by 3 bases and J by 7 bases, with 10 bases between.

This clonotype was detected once. The rearrangement links TRBV6-1 to TRBJ1-1; TRBD1 might be the D (5 bases). Germline-derived CDR1 and CDR2 are MNHNS and SASEGT. V lost 1 base and J 9 bases, leaving 15 bases between the germline ends. CDR3 size: 14 residues. CDR3 sequence: CASSEGTQQAQAFF. The CDR3 nucleotides read TGTGCCAGCAGTGAAGGGACACAACAAGCGCAAGCTTTCTTT.

CDR3 region: CASSQAPGQGAYEQYF. The CDR3, as DNA: TGCGCCAGCAGCCAGGCCCCGGGACAGGGGGCATACGAGCAGTACTTC. The rearrangement joins TRBV4-1 to TRBJ2-7, with 12 bases lining up with TRBD1. CDR3 length: 16 residues. J was trimmed by 4 bases and V by 3 bases; bases with no gene match: 7. CDR1 MGHRA and CDR2 YSYEKL come from the germline V gene.

This clonotype was detected a few times. The J gene is TRBJ2-7, the V gene TRBV7-2, with TRBD1 as a possible D gene (6 bases). CDR1 SGHTA and CDR2 FQGNSA come from the germline V gene. V was shortened by 4 bases and J by 2 bases, with 9 bases between the two germline ends. The CDR3 consists of 13 residues. CDR3 loop: CASSWDTAYEQYF. For the CDR3, the DNA is TGTGCCAGCAGCTGGGACACCGCCTACGAGCAGTACTTC.

J is TRBJ2-1 and V is TRBV7-3, with 7 nucleotides matching TRBD1. CDR1 and CDR2 from the germline V gene are SGHTA and FQGTGA. V shed 4 bases, J shed 8 bases, and the junction held 5 bases outside the gene matches. The CDR3 consists of 13 residues. CDR3 bases: TGTGCCAGCAGCTCAACAGGGGTCGATGAGCAGTTCTTC. Its protein product is CASSSTGVDEQFF.

The count of this clonotype is one. The chain carries TRBV7-8 and TRBJ2-2; 10 bases agree with TRBD2. This CDR3 comprises 16 residues. Trimming took 1 base from V and 4 from J; bases not matched to a gene: 3. The germline V gene encodes CDR1 SGHVS and CDR2 FQNEAQ. Here the CDR3 reads CASSLDSGGTTGELFF. The CDR3 coding sequence is TGTGCCAGCAGCTTAGATAGCGGGGGGACCACCGGGGAGCTGTTTTTT.

The genes are TRBV5-1 and TRBJ2-1, with TRBD2 identical over 8 bases. The CDR3 runs to 16 residues. J lost 6 bases, V lost 3 bases, and 11 bases had no gene match. Germline values: CDR1 SGHRS, CDR2 YFSETQ. CDR3 nucleotide sequence: TGCGCCAGCAGCTGGGTAACTAGCGGAGGACGCAATGAGCAGTTCTTC. This sequence encodes CASSWVTSGGRNEQFF.